Given below is one T cell receptor (beta chain) in context. The ends were cut back, 1 base at V and 5 bases at J, with 10 bases in the middle. Germline CDR1 is MGHDK and CDR2 is SYGVNS. The CDR3 extends over 14 amino acids. Some clones are missing from TCRdb's copy, which holds only in-frame ones; the method was immunoSEQ multiplex PCR. Here the sample spans about 170,000 clones, 70% to 80% being singletons. This sample was included in a study of blood T cell repertoires in COVID-19. Overall study: Sample material is recorded as cDNA or gDNA derived from T cells, B-cell-depleted T cells, or PBMCs.

The sequence derives from a woman between 65 and 79 years old in a cohort exposed to, infected with or recovered from COVID-19 (not recorded which). The rearrangement links TRBV25-1 to TRBJ2-3, with D possibly TRBD2 on 6 matching bases. The sequenced material came from PBMCs or T cells enriched from blood (not recorded which). The CDR3 DNA is TGTGCCAGCAGTGAATTCGGGGGTGGAGATACGCAGTATTTT. This gives the protein CASSEFGGGDTQYF.